These 10 T cell receptor beta chains share one sample of origin, sequenced in a study of regulatory T cells in long-lasting Graves disease. Libraries of TCR beta came from iRepertoire HTBI primers plus Arm-PCR of CDR3 regions. MiXCR, run by TCRdb on the multiplex PCR reads, gives a single entry per CDR3 protein. The sample lists over 450,000 distinct CDR3 sequences, around a fifth occurring once. The time point denotes: persistent/refractory GD, antithyroid drugs over 5 years with positive TRAb. From PBMCs, RNA was extracted and then used to make the TCR library. Here the sequenced sample was peripheral blood mononuclear cells (PBMCs), taken when the disease was refractory, from a patient treated with antithyroid drugs. The receptors derive from a female donor with Graves disease.

The chain links TRBV7-2 to TRBJ1-2; 10 positions agree with TRBD1. Trimming at V came to 6 bases and at J to 5 bases, leaving 9 bases not matched to a gene. Germline assignment: CDR1 SGHTA and CDR2 FQGNSA. The CDR3 runs 15 residues. CDR3 bases: TGTGCCAGCAGACCGCCGGGGACAGGGGCTTATGGCTACACCTTC. Its translation is CASRPPGTGAYGYTF.

This clonotype came up many times. This chain links TRBV6-1 with TRBJ2-2; D is unresolved. CDR3 size: 14 residues. The ends were cut back, 2 bases at V and 6 bases at J, with 10 bases in the middle. Germline values: CDR1 MNHNS, CDR2 SASEGT. CDR3: CASSERSGAGELFF. CDR3 sequence (DNA): TGTGCCAGCAGTGAACGTAGTGGGGCCGGGGAGCTGTTTTTT.

Comments on this clonotype: A much larger clone differs by one base, so this may be a read error. The chain combines TRBV27 with TRBJ2-7, with TRBD1 as a possible D gene (5 bases). The CDR3 is 13 amino acids. Germline values: CDR1 MNHEY, CDR2 SMNVEV (reference sequence). CDR3 bases: TGTACCAGCAGGGCTCCCGGGTCCTACGAGCAGTACTTC. As protein: CTSRAPGSYEQYF.

In its sample, this clonotype is medium-sized. A junction boundary mismatches the germline segment, possibly from a read error. The genes are TRBV5-1 and TRBJ1-1; D uncertain. Germline CDR1 is SGHRS and CDR2 is YFSETQ. The CDR3 has 15 amino acids. The CDR3 DNA is TGTGCCAGCAGCGAGCACACGAGCGTGAGGGCTGAAGCTTTCTTT. This translates into CASSEHTSVRAEAFF.

This clonotype was seen ten or more times. The chain is built from TRBV12-3 or TRBV12-4 and TRBJ1-4, with TRBD1 matching 9 bases. Trimming at V came to 8 bases and at J to 8 bases, leaving 9 bases not matched to a gene. The CDR3 spans 14 residues. This CDR3 reads CASYRDRDREKLFF. The CDR3 DNA reads as TGTGCCAGCTACCGGGACAGGGATCGGGAAAAACTGTTTTTT.

This sequence joins TRBV20-1 and TRBJ1-5, with 8 bases fitting TRBD1. The CDR3 length is 16 residues. Per the germline V gene, CDR1 is DFQATT and CDR2 is SNEGSKA (reference sequence). V dropped 5 bases and J dropped 3; count of bases not matched to a gene: 12. CDR3 in DNA: TGCAGTGCTTCTTCTCCGGGACAGGATAACAATCAGCCCCAGCATTTT. Translated: CSASSPGQDNNQPQHF.

J is TRBJ2-1 and V is TRBV24-1; 11 nucleotides agree with TRBD1. CDR1 is KGHDR, CDR2 SFDVKD, per germline. J lost 7 bases, V lost 7 bases, and 5 bases had no gene match. The CDR3 sequence is 14 residues long. The CDR3 DNA reads TGTGCCACCAGGGCCGGGACAGGGGGTAATGAGCAGTTCTTC. This codes for CATRAGTGGNEQFF.

This clonotype was recorded at least ten times. The rearrangement joins TRBV7-3 to TRBJ2-5; D is possibly TRBD1 or TRBD2 (5 bases each). The CDR3 runs 13 residues. V was shortened by 5 bases and J by 1 base, with 8 bases between the two germline ends. Per germline, CDR1 SGHTA and CDR2 FQGTGA. The CDR3 reads CASSRDAQETQYF. For the CDR3, the DNA is TGTGCCAGCAGCCGGGACGCCCAAGAGACCCAGTACTTC.

This clonotype has ten or more counts. V gene TRBV6-1 combines with J gene TRBJ2-7, with D uncertain. With 1 base removed from V and 2 bases from J, the gap between germline ends came to 6 bases. CDR3 length: 13 amino acids. Germline CDR1 and CDR2: MNHNS and SASEGT. The CDR3 is CASSEDSPYEQYF. DNA for the CDR3: TGTGCCAGCAGTGAAGACAGCCCCTACGAGCAGTACTTC.

V gene TRBV27 combines with J gene TRBJ2-7; D ambiguous. Germline values: CDR1 MNHEY, CDR2 SMNVEV (reference sequence). The V gene lost 3 bases and the J gene lost 2 bases, with 14 bases spanning the gap. This CDR3 is 15 amino acids long. The CDR3 sequence is CASSFGRRSTYEQYF. CDR3 nucleotides: TGTGCCAGCAGTTTCGGTCGCAGGAGTACCTACGAGCAGTACTTC.